The 29 T cell receptor beta chains reported below all come from one sample, sequenced in a study of blood T cell repertoires in COVID-19. TCRdb's table, derived via immunoSEQ multiplex PCR, lists solely in-frame clones and lacks some. The sample holds some 140,000 clones, 70% to 85% seen once. Input material: peripheral blood. The receptors derive from a woman aged 55-69 years with acute or convalescent COVID-19.

The chain joins TRBV5-1 to TRBJ1-4; the D gene is possibly TRBD1 (5 bases). CDR1 and CDR2 from the germline V gene are SGHRS and YFSETQ. The CDR3 totals 16 residues. V lost 4 bases and J lost 1, with 14 bases in between. DNA of the CDR3: TGCGCCAGCAGCGAGGACATCTTACTAACTAATGAAAAACTGTTTTTT. Translating gives CASSEDILLTNEKLFF.

The V and J genes are TRBV19 and TRBJ1-2; D not certain. This CDR3 is 13 amino acids long. CDR1 LNHDA and CDR2 SQIVND come from the germline V gene (reference sequence). V lost 7 bases, J lost 0 bases, and 9 bases lay in between. The CDR3 is CASTPRANYGYTF. CDR3 nucleotides: TGTGCCAGTACCCCCCGAGCTAACTATGGCTACACCTTC.

This clone turned up a few times. This chain's CDR3 is CASSARTVSRYEQYF. DNA of the CDR3: TGTGCCAGCAGTGCGCGGACAGTGAGCCGATACGAGCAGTACTTC. V and J are TRBV27 and TRBJ2-7, with D tentatively TRBD1 (6 bases). Germline lookup yields CDR1 MNHEY and CDR2 SMNVEV (reference sequence). The CDR3 runs to 15 residues. The ends were cut back, 5 bases at V and 4 bases at J, with 18 bases in the middle.

The chain joins TRBV6-5 to TRBJ1-2; 7 bases match TRBD1. V shed 0 bases and J 5 bases; nucleotides not matched to a gene: 6. Germline loops: CDR1 MNHEY, CDR2 SVGAGI. CDR3 length equals 15 residues. CDR3: CASSYSTSGGYGYTF. The CDR3 nucleotides read TGTGCCAGCAGTTACTCGACGTCAGGGGGTTATGGCTACACCTTC.

The rearrangement links TRBV13 to TRBJ1-3; a weak D match, TRBD1 (6 bases). The germline CDR1 and CDR2 sequences are PRHDT and FYEKMQ (reference sequence). V was cut by 7 bases and J by 4 bases, with 17 bases left in between. The CDR3 has 15 residues. The CDR3 DNA is TGTGCCAGCACCGGACAGCACCCTCAGGGAAACACCATATATTTT. It specifies CASTGQHPQGNTIYF. The variable domain in full, with the rest retrieved from reference TRBV13 and TRBJ1-3, is AAGVIQSPRHLIKEKRETATLKCYPIPRHDTVYWYQQGPGQDPQFLISFYEKMQSDKGSIPDRFSAQQFSDYHSELNMSSLELGDSALYFCASTGQHPQGNTIYFGEGSWLTVV.

This chain uses TRBV6-5 with TRBJ1-5; TRBD1 aligns across 9 bases. Germline V gene data show CDR1 as MNHEY and CDR2 as SVGAGI. The CDR3 covers 15 residues. V gave up 6 bases and J gave up 6 bases; unmatched junction bases: 9. CDR3 in amino acids: CASRAQGALGQPQHF. The CDR3 region has the DNA TGTGCCAGCAGAGCACAGGGGGCTTTAGGTCAGCCCCAGCATTTT.

The CDR3 sequence is CASSEQGGSTDTQYF. CDR3 DNA sequence: TGTGCCAGCAGTGAGCAGGGGGGAAGCACAGATACGCAGTATTTT. V usage is TRBV2 and J usage is TRBJ2-3, with D perhaps TRBD1 (7 bases). Germline CDR1 SNHLY, CDR2 FYNNEI. Trimming stripped 3 bases from V and 0 bases from J, with 10 bases between. This CDR3 has 15 residues.

The gene calls are TRBV18 and TRBJ2-3; D is unresolved. The V gene lost 1 base and the J gene lost 4 bases, with 9 bases spanning the gap. The CDR3 runs 14 residues. The V gene's germline CDR1 is KGHSH and CDR2 LQKENI. The chain's CDR3 is CASSPLPFSDTQYF. The DNA for the CDR3 is TGTGCCAGCTCACCACTTCCTTTTTCAGATACGCAGTATTTT.

This CDR3 reads CASSSTPQGSQFF. CDR3 sequence (DNA): TGTGCCAGCAGTTCCACCCCACAGGGATCCCAGTTCTTC. The chain recombines TRBV6-5 with TRBJ2-1, with D perhaps matching TRBD1 (6 bases). V lost 4 bases to trimming and J lost 13 bases, with 17 bases between them. Germline V CDR1 and CDR2: MNHEY, SVGAGI. The CDR3 loop spans 13 amino acids.

This clone has only one observation. V and J are TRBV9 and TRBJ1-5; TRBD1 agrees at 7 bases. The CDR3 sequence is 14 residues long. Germline lookup yields CDR1 SGDLS and CDR2 YYNGEE. The J segment lost 4 bases and the V segment lost 3 bases, leaving 4 bases of the junction unmatched. This chain's CDR3 is CASSEGRGNQPQHF. The DNA of the CDR3 is TGTGCCAGCAGCGAGGGCAGGGGGAATCAGCCCCAGCATTTT.

The rearrangement joins TRBV6-6 to TRBJ2-3, with D possibly TRBD1 on 7 matching bases. With 5 bases removed from V and 4 bases from J, the gap between germline ends came to 10 bases. CDR1 is MNHNY, CDR2 SVGAGI, per germline (reference sequence). CDR3 length: 13 residues. This chain's CDR3 is CASSTRGADTQYF. CDR3 nucleotide sequence: TGTGCCAGCAGTACCAGGGGGGCAGATACGCAGTATTTT.

The chain couples TRBV2 to TRBJ2-1, with 11 bases fitting TRBD2. The V and J ends lost 2 bases and 0 bases, in that order; junction bases with no gene match: 21. This CDR3 spans 23 amino acids. The germline V gene encodes CDR1 SNHLY and CDR2 FYNNEI. This chain's CDR3 is CASSEYPSGGTTRHQSSYNEQFF. CDR3 nucleotides: TGTGCCAGCAGTGAATACCCTAGCGGGGGGACTACAAGACACCAGAGCTCCTACAATGAGCAGTTCTTC.

V usage is TRBV27 and J usage is TRBJ2-1; TRBD2 agrees at 7 bases. The J segment lost 0 bases and the V segment lost 2 bases, leaving 1 base of the junction unmatched. This CDR3 comprises 15 residues. Germline assignment: CDR1 MNHEY and CDR2 SMNVEV (reference sequence). CDR3 sequence (DNA): TGTGCCAGCAGTTTAAGGGACTACTCCTACAATGAGCAGTTCTTC. It codes for CASSLRDYSYNEQFF.

V is TRBV5-1 and J is TRBJ2-2; D unresolved. V lost 1 base, J lost 0 bases, and 7 bases lay in between. Germline lookup yields CDR1 SGHRS and CDR2 YFSETQ. This CDR3 is 15 amino acids long. CDR3 protein: CASSLSTANTGELFF. The CDR3 coding sequence is TGCGCCAGCAGCTTGAGCACTGCGAACACCGGGGAGCTGTTTTTT. The full variable domain, with the rest looked up from reference TRBV5-1 and TRBJ2-2, is KAGVTQTPRYLIKTRGQQVTLSCSPISGHRSVSWYQQTPGQGLQFLFEYFSETQRNKGNFPGRFSGRQFSNSRSEMNVSTLELGDSALYLCASSLSTANTGELFFGEGSRLTVL.

As for this clone: Sequence at one end of the junction differs from germline and may be a read error. The V and J genes are TRBV7-7 and TRBJ2-2; D is uncertain. CDR1 SSHAT and CDR2 FNYEAQ come from the germline V gene (reference sequence). This CDR3 spans 13 amino acids. The CDR3 DNA follows: TGTGCTAGCAGCTTGGGCAACACCGGGGAGCTGTTTTTT. As protein: CASSLGNTGELFF.

The V call is TRBV6-5, the J call TRBJ2-2; D uncertain. This CDR3 has 12 amino acids. V was pared by 6 bases and J by 8 bases, with 10 bases between. Germline V gene sequence: CDR1 MNHEY, CDR2 SVGAGI. Here the CDR3 reads CASSRLLGELFF. CDR3 in DNA: TGTGCCAGCAGCCGACTCCTAGGGGAGCTGTTTTTT.

The V gene is TRBV10-1, the J gene TRBJ2-3, with 7 positions matching TRBD2. The CDR3 has 15 amino acids. In germline, CDR1 is WNHNN, CDR2 SYGVQD (reference sequence). Germline trimming cut 3 bases from V and 0 bases from J; bases unmatched to any gene: 3. CDR3 nucleotide sequence: TGCGCCAGCAGTGAACGCGGGGGTAGCACAGATACGCAGTATTTT. This encodes CASSERGGSTDTQYF.

The chain links TRBV11-3 to TRBJ1-1, with D hard to call. V was clipped by 2 bases and J by 1 base, with 5 bases between them. Germline V gene lookup returns CDR1 SGHNT and CDR2 YENEEA. This CDR3 region has 13 residues. Here the CDR3 reads CASSLTRNTEAFF. The CDR3 DNA reads TGTGCCAGCAGCTTAACAAGGAACACTGAAGCTTTCTTT.

The chain has TRBV28 and TRBJ1-5; D is unresolved. The CDR3 extends over 12 amino acids. The germline gives CDR1 MDHEN, CDR2 SYDVKM. The V end was cut by 6 bases, the J end by 4 bases, with 7 bases between. The DNA for the CDR3 is TGTGCCAGCAGGGTAGCAAATCAGCCCCAGCATTTT. Encoded protein: CASRVANQPQHF. Looking up the rest from reference TRBV28 and TRBJ1-5 gives the full variable domain: DVKVTQSSRYLVKRTGEKVFLECVQDMDHENMFWYRQDPGLGLRLIYFSYDVKMKEKGDIPEGYSVSREKKERFSLILESASTNQTSMYLCASRVANQPQHFGDGTRLSIL.

This rearrangement joins TRBV11-2 to TRBJ1-1; 10 bases match TRBD1. Germline CDR1 and CDR2: SGHAT and FQNNGV. With V trimmed by 5 bases and J by 3 bases, 6 bases remained unmatched. This CDR3 region has 15 residues. CDR3 nucleotides: TGTGCCAGCAGCAAACGGACAGGGGGATACACTGAAGCTTTCTTT. Protein sequence: CASSKRTGGYTEAFF. The full variable domain, completed using reference TRBV11-2 and TRBJ1-1, is EAGVAQSPRYKIIEKRQSVAFWCNPISGHATLYWYQQILGQGPKLLIQFQNNGVVDDSQLPKDRFSAERLKGVDSTLKIQPAKLEDSAVYLCASSKRTGGYTEAFFGQGTRLTVV.

The CDR3 coding sequence is TGTGCCTGGAGTGTAGCGTCCTCACGGAATCAGCCCCAGCATTTT. Translated: CAWSVASSRNQPQHF. V usage is TRBV30 and J usage is TRBJ1-5; D is ambiguous. The germline V gene encodes CDR1 GTSNPN and CDR2 SVGIG (reference sequence). The CDR3 contains 15 residues. Trimming took off 0 bases at V and 4 bases at J, with 13 bases between the two ends.

This clone was seen more than once but under ten times. This rearrangement joins TRBV7-9 to TRBJ2-1; TRBD2 matches at 7 bases. CDR3 length equals 15 residues. CDR1 SEHNR and CDR2 FQNEAQ come from the germline V gene (reference sequence). Germline trimming cut 6 bases from V and 5 bases from J; bases unmatched to any gene: 10. CDR3 nucleotide sequence: TGTGCCAGCAGGCCCCCAGCGGGGCTAGACAATGAGCAGTTCTTC. Its protein is CASRPPAGLDNEQFF.

The chain combines TRBV10-3 with TRBJ2-1; tentatively, D is TRBD2 (6 bases). V was pared by 0 bases and J by 12 bases, with 15 bases between. CDR3 length equals 14 residues. Germline assignment: CDR1 ENHRY and CDR2 SYGVKD. The CDR3 region has the DNA TGTGCCATCAGTGAGTCGACGGGGGTAGTCGGGCAGTTCTTC. Encoded protein: CAISESTGVVGQFF.

CDR3 coding DNA: TGTGCCAGCAGCTTAGCATTGCTGCGCGGGGGAGGAGATACGCAGTATTTT. Residues: CASSLALLRGGGDTQYF. The gene calls are TRBV11-2 and TRBJ2-3; 7 bases fit TRBD2. Trimming cost V 1 base and J 5 bases; bases outside gene matches: 12. CDR3 size: 17 residues. Germline V lookup: CDR1 SGHAT, CDR2 FQNNGV.

This clone was seen only a few times. The chain links TRBV5-6 to TRBJ2-6, with D maybe TRBD2 (6 bases). V was trimmed by 2 bases and J by 1 base, leaving 7 bases between them. CDR3 length: 15 amino acids. Looked up from germline, CDR1 is SGHDT and CDR2 is YYEEEE. The CDR3 loop is CASSFGGSGANVLTF. The CDR3 nucleotides are TGTGCCAGCAGCTTTGGAGGGTCTGGGGCCAACGTCCTGACTTTC. The whole variable domain, filled in from reference TRBV5-6 and TRBJ2-6, reads DAGVTQSPTHLIKTRGQQVTLRCSPKSGHDTVSWYQQALGQGPQFIFQYYEEEERQRGNFPDRFSGHQFPNYSSELNVNALLLGDSALYLCASSFGGSGANVLTFGAGSRLTVL.

This chain uses TRBV5-4 with TRBJ2-7, with D maybe TRBD2 (5 bases). This CDR3 comprises 15 residues. Deletions cut 4 bases from V and 1 base from J, with 15 bases between. The germline V gene has CDR1 SGHNT and CDR2 YYREEE (reference sequence). CDR3: CASSVLGEASYEQYF. The DNA of the CDR3 is TGTGCCAGCAGCGTTCTCGGGGAAGCGTCCTACGAGCAGTACTTC.

The J gene is TRBJ1-2, the V gene TRBV21-1; the table's TRBD1 call for D was not verified on the DNA. TRBV21-1 is recorded as a pseudogene. The CDR3 is 14 amino acids. CDR3 residues: CASSNSSGADGYTF. In DNA form, the CDR3 reads TGTGCCAGCAGCAATAGCTCAGGGGCAGATGGCTACACCTTC.

The chain joins TRBV12-3 or TRBV12-4 to TRBJ2-5; D is unresolved. The CDR3 runs 13 residues. Trimming removed 2 bases from V and 4 bases from J, with 8 bases in between. CDR3: CASSLSPGETQYF. CDR3 DNA: TGTGCCAGCAGTTTATCCCCGGGAGAGACCCAGTACTTC.

This clone was seen a few times. V gene TRBV27 combines with J gene TRBJ1-2, with 9 bases aligning to TRBD1. Losses at the gene ends were 6 bases for V and 3 bases for J; bases not matched to a gene: 17. Germline assignment: CDR1 MNHEY and CDR2 SMNVEV (reference sequence). The CDR3 length is 18 residues. The CDR3 nucleotides read TGTGCCAGCAGACAACCGGGACAGGGAATTGGAAGGGACTATGGCTACACCTTC. Amino acid sequence: CASRQPGQGIGRDYGYTF.